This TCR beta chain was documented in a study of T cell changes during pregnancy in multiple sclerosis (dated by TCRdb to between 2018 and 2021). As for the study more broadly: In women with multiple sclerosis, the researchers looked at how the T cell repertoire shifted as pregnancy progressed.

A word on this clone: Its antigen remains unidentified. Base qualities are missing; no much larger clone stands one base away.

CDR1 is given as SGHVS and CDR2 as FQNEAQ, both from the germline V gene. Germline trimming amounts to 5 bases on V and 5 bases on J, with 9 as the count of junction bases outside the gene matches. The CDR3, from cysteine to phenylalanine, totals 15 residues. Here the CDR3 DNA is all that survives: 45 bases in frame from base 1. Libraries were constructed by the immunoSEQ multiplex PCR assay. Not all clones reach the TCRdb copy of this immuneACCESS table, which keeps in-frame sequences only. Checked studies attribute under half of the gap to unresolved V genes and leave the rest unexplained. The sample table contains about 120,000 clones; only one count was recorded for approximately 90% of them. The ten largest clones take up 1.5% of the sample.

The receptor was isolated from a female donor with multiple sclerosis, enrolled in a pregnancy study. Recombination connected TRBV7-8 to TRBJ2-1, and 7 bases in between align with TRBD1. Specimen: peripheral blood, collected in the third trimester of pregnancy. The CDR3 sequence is CASSIDRDSNNEQFF. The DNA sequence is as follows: TGTGCCAGCAGCATCGACCGGGACAGCAACAATGAGCAGTTCTTC.